The TCR beta chain under discussion was sequenced for a study of Ad26.COV2.S vaccination and SARS-CoV-2 variants. Broader study findings: Breadth and depth estimates from TCRs may understate total T cell responses. Vaccine and placebo recipients had comparable breadth of non-spike TCRs.

Turning to this clone: Its matching antigen is unknown.

Treatment indicated: roughly 20 received Ad26.COV2.S at low or high dose, single or two shots; roughly 5 received placebo; per-sample allocation not given. Sampling took place 63 days after the first vaccine or placebo injection. The donor was a Boston adult aged 18-55 years. Wuhan-strain spike was delivered by a replication-incompetent Ad26 vector. With 4 bases clipped from V and 2 bases from J, the junction kept 7 bases outside the gene matches. CDR1 and CDR2 from the germline V gene are SGHDN and FVKESK. CDR3 length: 15 amino acids. This table comes from immunoSEQ multiplex PCR, and its TCRdb copy is limited to in-frame clones, with some not included. The table lists hundreds of thousands of clones, about nine tenths of them singletons.

The source is a person between 18 and 65 years old who received the Ad26.COV2.S COVID-19 vaccine or a placebo. The chain employs TRBV14 and TRBJ2-7; 8 nucleotides agree with TRBD2. Sequenced material: peripheral blood, taken in a trial of Ad26.COV2.S vaccine versus placebo. CDR3 DNA: TGTGCCAGCAGCCTCTTCAGCGGGGGTACCTACGAGCAGTACTTC. Translation: CASSLFSGGTYEQYF.